This is a list of T cell receptor beta chains from one sample in a study of T cell repertoires in cytomegalovirus infection. TCRdb called the reads again in MiXCR, with one record for every CDR3 protein. The sample yields 740,000 or so distinct CDR3 sequences, approximately 34% seen once. Source material: PBMCs. These receptor sequences come from a human donor in good health (CMV status not recorded). Some clones in this sample may be carry-over from other donors' samples. Each CDR3 is given with its conserved first and last residue. D genes are given only for firm matches. The listing skips clone size in some rows; elsewhere it reads once, few, many or a size class.

V: TRBV7-3; J: TRBJ1-1; size: NA; D: NA; DNA: TGTGCCAGCAGCTCTTTGTGGGGGGCTGAAGCTTTCTTT; CDR3: CASSSLWGAEAFF
V: TRBV24-1; J: TRBJ2-1; size: NA; D: TRBD2; DNA: TGTGCCACCAGTGCGCCTAGCGGGAGGTTTCTAGGTAACAATGAGCAGTTCTTC; CDR3: CATSAPSGRFLGNNEQFF
V: TRBV9; J: TRBJ2-5; size: few; D: TRBD1; DNA: TGTGCCAGCAGCGTAACAGGGGTAATGGAGACCCAGTACTTC; CDR3: CASSVTGVMETQYF
V: TRBV30; J: TRBJ2-2; size: once; D: NA; DNA: TGTGCCTGGAGTGTATGGGGGTCCGGGGAGCTGTTTTTT; CDR3: CAWSVWGSGELFF
V: TRBV28; J: TRBJ1-2; size: few; D: NA; DNA: TGTGCCAGCGCGGCCAGGGGTTATGGCTACACCTTC; CDR3: CASAARGYGYTF
V: TRBV6-1; J: TRBJ1-1; size: few; D: NA; DNA: TGTGCCAGCAGTCCGGGCTTTTCAGGGAAAACTGAAGCTTTCTTT; CDR3: CASSPGFSGKTEAFF
V: TRBV6-5; J: TRBJ2-1; size: few; D: NA; DNA: TGTGCCACCAAACTAGGACCCAACAATGAGCAGTTCTTC; CDR3: CATKLGPNNEQFF
V: TRBV19; J: TRBJ2-7; size: few; D: NA; DNA: TGTGCCAGTAGTAGGAAGGGAGAGCAGTACTTC; CDR3: CASSRKGEQYF
V: TRBV30; J: TRBJ1-1; size: once; D: NA; DNA: TGTGCCTGGAGTGTATGGGCGGCTGGCACTGAAGCTTTCTTT; CDR3: CAWSVWAAGTEAFF
V: TRBV5-4; J: TRBJ1-1; size: few; D: NA; DNA: TGTGCCAGCAGCCCGGGGGGCAAGGGGTCGAACACTGAAGCTTTCTTT; CDR3: CASSPGGKGSNTEAFF
V: TRBV2; J: TRBJ2-5; size: few; D: NA; DNA: TGTGCCAGCATGGGCGCAGGGCAAGAGACCCAGTACTTC; CDR3: CASMGAGQETQYF
V: TRBV5-5; J: TRBJ1-5; size: NA; D: NA; DNA: TGTGCCAGCAGCCTTTCGACAAGTCAGCCCCAGCATTTT; CDR3: CASSLSTSQPQHF
V: TRBV20-1; J: TRBJ2-1; size: few; D: NA; DNA: TGCAGTGCTAGTTCCATTCACAGAGATAATGAGCAGTTCTTC; CDR3: CSASSIHRDNEQFF
V: TRBV20-1; J: TRBJ2-7; size: NA; D: NA; DNA: TGCAGTGCATCCGATCGGGGCCGAGAGCAGTACTTC; CDR3: CSASDRGREQYF
V: TRBV28; J: TRBJ1-6; size: NA; D: NA; DNA: TGTGCCAGCAGCCCCGACGTCAGGGGTAATTCACCCCTCCACTTT; CDR3: CASSPDVRGNSPLHF
V: TRBV29-1; J: TRBJ2-2; size: NA; D: NA; DNA: TGCAGCGTTGAGGGTCTCGAAGCGGCCGGGGAGCTGTTTTTT; CDR3: CSVEGLEAAGELFF
V: TRBV6-1; J: TRBJ2-7; size: few; D: TRBD1; DNA: TGTGCCAGCAGTGCGGGCGCGGACAGGGCCACCTACGAGCAGTACTTC; CDR3: CASSAGADRATYEQYF
V: TRBV28; J: TRBJ2-1; size: many; D: NA; DNA: TGTGCCAGCAGCACGCGAGCTGCCTCCTACAATGAGCAGTTCTTC; CDR3: CASSTRAASYNEQFF
V: TRBV30; J: TRBJ1-1; size: NA; D: NA; DNA: TGTGCCTGGAGTTCCCCGAGCCCTAACACTGAAGCTTTCTTT; CDR3: CAWSSPSPNTEAFF
V: TRBV6-8; J: TRBJ1-5; size: NA; D: NA; DNA: TGTGCCAGCATAACGGGGATGATGTACGGTCAGCTCCAGCATTTT; CDR3: CASITGMMYGQLQHF
V: TRBV6-2/TRBV6-3; J: TRBJ1-1; size: NA; D: NA; DNA: TGTGCCAGCAGTGCCCAGACAATGAACACTGAAGCTTTCTTT; CDR3: CASSAQTMNTEAFF
V: TRBV19; J: TRBJ2-5; size: few; D: TRBD2; DNA: TGTGCCAGTCAACCGGGACTAGCGGGAGCAGAGACCCAGTACTTC; CDR3: CASQPGLAGAETQYF
V: TRBV5-4; J: TRBJ2-4; size: NA; D: TRBD1; DNA: TGTGCCAGCAGCACCCTGGACAGGGGCCAAAACATTCAGTACTTC; CDR3: CASSTLDRGQNIQYF
V: TRBV7-3; J: TRBJ2-3; size: many; D: NA; DNA: TGTGCCAGCAGCTTTTCCACGCGGCGACGCACAGATACGCAGTATTTT; CDR3: CASSFSTRRRTDTQYF
V: TRBV7-9; J: TRBJ1-5; size: many; D: NA; DNA: TGTGCCAGCAGCTTAGTTGGGACACCTTGGCCCCAGCATTTT; CDR3: CASSLVGTPWPQHF
V: TRBV14; J: TRBJ2-7; size: few; D: NA; DNA: TGTGCCAGCAGCCAATCCGCAGGGATCCACGAGCAGTACTTC; CDR3: CASSQSAGIHEQYF
V: TRBV5-4; J: TRBJ2-7; size: NA; D: NA; DNA: TGTGCCAGCAGCTTTGGTCGCAGTAACTCCTACGAGCAGTACTTC; CDR3: CASSFGRSNSYEQYF
V: TRBV18; J: TRBJ1-6; size: few; D: TRBD1; DNA: TGTGCCAGCTCAGCGGGACAGGCTCTCGTTATTAATTCACCCCTCCACTTT; CDR3: CASSAGQALVINSPLHF
V: TRBV6-2/TRBV6-3; J: TRBJ2-7; size: few; D: NA; DNA: TGTGCCAGCAGTTACGGTCAGTTTTTTTACGAGCAGTACTTC; CDR3: CASSYGQFFYEQYF
V: TRBV12-3/TRBV12-4; J: TRBJ1-1; size: NA; D: NA; DNA: TGTGCCAGCAGTTCTACCGGGGCGTACACTGAAGCTTTCTTT; CDR3: CASSSTGAYTEAFF
V: TRBV2; J: TRBJ2-7; size: NA; D: NA; DNA: TGTGCCAGCAAGCAACATCAGGCCGGACGCTACGAGCAGTACTTC; CDR3: CASKQHQAGRYEQYF
V: TRBV6-1; J: TRBJ2-7; size: few; D: NA; DNA: TGTGCCAGCAGTGAAGCGCCGAACACGAGGTACGAGCAGTACTTC; CDR3: CASSEAPNTRYEQYF
V: TRBV28; J: TRBJ2-2; size: once; D: NA; DNA: TGTGCCAGCAGACCTCTGGGGGGTGGTAGCCGAAGTTTCGGGGAGCTGTTTTTT; CDR3: CASRPLGGGSRSFGELFF
V: TRBV15; J: TRBJ2-7; size: NA; D: TRBD2; DNA: TGTGCCACCAGCAGACACAAGGGACTAGACCCTTACGAGCCGTACTTC; CDR3: CATSRHKGLDPYEPYF
V: TRBV20-1; J: TRBJ1-5; size: NA; D: NA; DNA: TGCAGTGCTAAAAATACCGGTAGCAATCAGCCCCAGCATTTT; CDR3: CSAKNTGSNQPQHF
V: TRBV2; J: TRBJ2-3; size: NA; D: TRBD2; DNA: TGTGCCAGCATAGAAGCGGGAACAGATACGCAGTATTTT; CDR3: CASIEAGTDTQYF
V: TRBV12-3/TRBV12-4; J: TRBJ1-5; size: few; D: TRBD1; DNA: TGTGCCAGCAGAGTAGACAGGGCAGAGCAGCCCCAGCATTTT; CDR3: CASRVDRAEQPQHF
V: TRBV19; J: TRBJ1-1; size: many; D: NA; DNA: TGTGCCAGCGGGCGCGAGATGAACACTGAAGCTTTCTTT; CDR3: CASGREMNTEAFF
V: TRBV7-9; J: TRBJ2-5; size: NA; D: NA; DNA: TGTGCCAGCAGCTTAGGGGTGGCGGAGCCACAAGAGACCCAGTGCTTC; CDR3: CASSLGVAEPQETQCF
V: TRBV6-1; J: TRBJ1-1; size: NA; D: NA; DNA: TGTGCCAGCAAAACGACAGTCCGCACTGAAGCTTTCTTT; CDR3: CASKTTVRTEAFF
V: TRBV6-5; J: TRBJ1-2; size: few; D: NA; DNA: TGTGCCAGCAGTTACTCTCAGGGGCCCGACTATGGCTACACCTTC; CDR3: CASSYSQGPDYGYTF
V: TRBV19; J: TRBJ2-1; size: NA; D: NA; DNA: TGTGCCAGTAGTATAGTCGGCCACCGGAATGAGCAGTTCTTC; CDR3: CASSIVGHRNEQFF
V: TRBV19; J: TRBJ2-1; size: NA; D: NA; DNA: TGTGCCAGTCGAGCTAGCGCCCCTGGTAATGAGCAGTTCTTC; CDR3: CASRASAPGNEQFF
V: TRBV5-3; J: TRBJ1-1; size: NA; D: NA; DNA: TGTGCCAGCAGCCTTACAGGCACCCCGCCGTACACTGAAGCTTTCTTT; CDR3: CASSLTGTPPYTEAFF
V: TRBV12-3/TRBV12-4; J: TRBJ1-1; size: many; D: NA; DNA: TGTGCCAGCAGTTTTCGGGTTCCCAACACTGAAGCTTTCTTT; CDR3: CASSFRVPNTEAFF